This entry is about one TCR beta chain. Germline V CDR1 and CDR2: LGHNA, YNFKEQ. CDR3 size: 17 residues. Trimming at V came to 3 bases and at J to 9 bases, leaving 15 bases not matched to a gene. Primers included in the PCR were 60 Vbeta and 13 Jbeta primers. Produced via immunoSEQ multiplex PCR; TCRdb's table is partial and in-frame only. Of 150,000 to 200,000 clones in the sample, approximately 88% were seen once. The source of the sample is a study of cytomegalovirus exposure and HLA in healthy donors. The chain is built from TRBV4-2 and TRBJ2-1; 9 nucleotides agree with TRBD2. Material: PBMCs. This TCR came from a boy aged 5-17 years in good health and CMV-seronegative. CDR3 residues: CASSHPNGTSLMREQFF. The DNA for the CDR3 is TGTGCCAGCAGCCATCCTAATGGGACTAGCTTGATGCGTGAGCAGTTCTTC.